A single TCR beta chain is shown here with its context. This sample is part of a study of blood T cell repertoires in COVID-19. Overall study: Samples of COVID-19 (acute and convalescent) were obtained from the United States, Italy and Spain. Sources were T cells, B-cell-depleted T cells, or PBMCs; the material itself was cDNA or gDNA.

Authors' analysis steps: Quantification of nucleated cells was approximated via reference gene primer amplification. Sequenced by immunoSEQ multiplex PCR; TCRdb stores in-frame clones only, minus some. The V and J calls and clone size come from that table; D and trimming were worked out from the DNA. Of 150,000 to 200,000 clones in the sample, over 70% were seen once. Between the trimmed V and J ends, which lost 3 bases and 1 base, there was a span of 16 bases. Germline CDR1 SGHTA, CDR2 FQGNSA. The CDR3 length is 18 residues. Sequencing used peripheral blood. This TCR was recovered from a woman of 80 years or more with active or convalescent COVID-19. This chain links TRBV7-2 with TRBJ2-6; weak D call: TRBD1 (6 bases). In DNA form, the CDR3 reads TGTGCCAGCAGCTTCCAAACAGGGAGTTGGTCTGGGGCCAACGTCCTGACTTTC. Amino acid sequence: CASSFQTGSWSGANVLTF.